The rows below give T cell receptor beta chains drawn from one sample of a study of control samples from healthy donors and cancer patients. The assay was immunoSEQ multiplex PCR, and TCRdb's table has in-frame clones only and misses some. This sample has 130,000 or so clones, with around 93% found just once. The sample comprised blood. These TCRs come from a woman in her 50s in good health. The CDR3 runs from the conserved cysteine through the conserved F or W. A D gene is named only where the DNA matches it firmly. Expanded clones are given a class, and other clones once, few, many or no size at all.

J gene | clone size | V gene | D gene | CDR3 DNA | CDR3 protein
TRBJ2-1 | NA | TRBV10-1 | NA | TGCGCCAGCAGTGAGTCGGGGACATACGAGCAGTTCTTC | CASSESGTYEQFF
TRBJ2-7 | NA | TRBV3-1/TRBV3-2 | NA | TGTGCCAGCAGCCAAGCTGGGACCCAGATCTACGAGCAGTACTTC | CASSQAGTQIYEQYF
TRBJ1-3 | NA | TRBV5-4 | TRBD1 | TGTGCCAGCAGCTATCACGACAGGGCTATAAACACCATATATTTT | CASSYHDRAINTIYF
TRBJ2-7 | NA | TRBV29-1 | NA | TGCAGCGTTTTGCAGGGTCCCTACGAGCAGTACTTC | CSVLQGPYEQYF
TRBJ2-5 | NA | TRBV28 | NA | TGTGCCTGCAACGGAGTCGTTAAAGAGACCCAGTACTTC | CACNGVVKETQYF
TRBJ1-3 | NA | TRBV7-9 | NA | TGTGCCGTAACCGGGACCGCGTTCGGCGGAAACACCATATATTTT | CAVTGTAFGGNTIYF
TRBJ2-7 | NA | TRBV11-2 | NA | TGTGCCAGCAGCTTAGGACCAGGGTACGAGCAGTACTTC | CASSLGPGYEQYF
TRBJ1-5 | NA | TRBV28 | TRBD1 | TGTGCCAGCAGGCCAGGGGGGAGCAATCAGCCCCAGCATTTT | CASRPGGSNQPQHF
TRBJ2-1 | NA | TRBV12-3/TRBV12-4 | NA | TGTGCCAGCAGTTTGTGGGGTCCCGATGAGCAGTTCTTC | CASSLWGPDEQFF
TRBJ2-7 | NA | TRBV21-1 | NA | TGTGCCAGCAGTTCGGGGGGGGGACTAGCGGGGCTAAGCTCCTACGAGCAGTACTTC | CASSSGGGLAGLSSYEQYF
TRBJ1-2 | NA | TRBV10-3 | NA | TGTGCCATCAGTGCCGACCCGAACTATGGCTACACCTTC | CAISADPNYGYTF
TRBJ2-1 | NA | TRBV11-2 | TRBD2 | TGTGCCAGCAGCTTATCTGTTCGGGAGGGGGTTTACGGTGAGCAGTTCTTC | CASSLSVREGVYGEQFF
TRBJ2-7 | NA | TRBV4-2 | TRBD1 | TGTGCCAGCAGCCAAAGTGGGGCGACAGGGGGCTACGAGCAGTACTTC | CASSQSGATGGYEQYF
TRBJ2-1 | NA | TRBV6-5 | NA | TGTGCCAGCTCCACAGGGACCAGATACAATGAGCAGTTCTTC | CASSTGTRYNEQFF
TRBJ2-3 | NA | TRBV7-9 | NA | TGTGCCAGCAACTCTGGCACAGATACGCAGTATTTT | CASNSGTDTQYF
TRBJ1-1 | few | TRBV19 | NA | TGTGCCAGTAGTATCCCCAGCGGGGGCTTGGACACTGAAGCTTTCTTT | CASSIPSGGLDTEAFF
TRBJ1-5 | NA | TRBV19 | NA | TGTGCCAGTAAGGACGGGCCTAACAATCAGCCCCAGCATTTT | CASKDGPNNQPQHF
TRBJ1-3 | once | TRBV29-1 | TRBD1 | TGCAGCGTTGGGGACAGTGTGAACTCTGGAAACACCATATATTTT | CSVGDSVNSGNTIYF
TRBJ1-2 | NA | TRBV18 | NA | TGTGCCAGCTCACTGGACCGCGGCTATGGCTACACCTTC | CASSLDRGYGYTF
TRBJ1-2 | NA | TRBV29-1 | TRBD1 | TGCAGCGTTGGGACAGGGGGCTATGGCTACACCTTC | CSVGTGGYGYTF
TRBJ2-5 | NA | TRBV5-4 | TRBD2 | TGTGCCAGCAGCCCCGGGGGGGCCGAGGAGAAGACCCAGTACTTC | CASSPGGAEEKTQYF
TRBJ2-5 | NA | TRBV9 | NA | TGTGCCAGCAGCGTAGTCGCTTCTGGAGGAGAGACCCAGTACTTC | CASSVVASGGETQYF
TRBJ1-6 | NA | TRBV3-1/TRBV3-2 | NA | TGTGCCAGCAGCCAAGGACAGCTTAATTCACCCCTCCACTTT | CASSQGQLNSPLHF
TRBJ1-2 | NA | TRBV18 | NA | TGTGCCAGCTCTCCCACCTGGGGGGAAGTACGCGCGGACTATGGCTACACCTTC | CASSPTWGEVRADYGYTF
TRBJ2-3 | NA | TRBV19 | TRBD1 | TGTGCCAGTAGTGTCCGGACAGGGGATACAGATACGCAGTATTTT | CASSVRTGDTDTQYF
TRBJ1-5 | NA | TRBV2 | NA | TGTGCCAGCAGTGATGGACATAGCAATCAGCCCCAGCATTTT | CASSDGHSNQPQHF
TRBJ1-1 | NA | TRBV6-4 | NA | TGTGCCAGCAGTACAGGGCCGAACACTGAAGCTTTCTTT | CASSTGPNTEAFF
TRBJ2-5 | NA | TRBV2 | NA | TGTGCCAGCATGGGGGATGCCCAGTACTTC | CASMGDAQYF
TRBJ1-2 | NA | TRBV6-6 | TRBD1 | TGTGCCAGCAGTTACCACACCGGGACAGGGGACCAAGGCTACACCTTC | CASSYHTGTGDQGYTF
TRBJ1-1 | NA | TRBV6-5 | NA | TGTGCCAGCAGTCTGACAGACTTGAACACTGAAGCTTTCTTT | CASSLTDLNTEAFF
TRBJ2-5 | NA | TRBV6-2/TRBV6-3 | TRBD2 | TGTGCCAGCAGTTACCGGGCTAGCGGGGGGGCCGTACAAGAGACCCAGTACTTC | CASSYRASGGAVQETQYF
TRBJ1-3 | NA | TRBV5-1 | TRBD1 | TGCGCCAGCAGCTTTGGACAGGGCTCTGGAAACACCATATATTTT | CASSFGQGSGNTIYF
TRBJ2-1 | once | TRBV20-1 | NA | TGCAGTGCTAGTAACCCTAGGGCCTCCTACAATGAGCAGTTCTTC | CSASNPRASYNEQFF
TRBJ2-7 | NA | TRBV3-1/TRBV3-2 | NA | TGTGCCAGCAGCCACGGCAGGGGCGTCGAGCAGTACTTC | CASSHGRGVEQYF
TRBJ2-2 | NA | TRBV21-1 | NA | TGTGCCAGCAGCAAAGATCTGGACAAAAAATCGAACACCGGGGAGCTGTTTTTT | CASSKDLDKKSNTGELFF
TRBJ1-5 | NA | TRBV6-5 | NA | TGTGCCAGCAACCTCAGGGGTGTCAATCAGCCCCAGCATTTT | CASNLRGVNQPQHF
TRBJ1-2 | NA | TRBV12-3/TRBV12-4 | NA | TGTGCCAGCAAAGACGGCTATGGCTACACCTTC | CASKDGYGYTF
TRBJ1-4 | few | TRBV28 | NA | TGTGCCAGCAGCCCCAGGGGTGAAAAACTGTTTTTT | CASSPRGEKLFF
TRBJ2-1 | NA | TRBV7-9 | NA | TGTGCCAGCAGCCCCGGGAGCTCCTACAATGAGCAGTTCTTC | CASSPGSSYNEQFF
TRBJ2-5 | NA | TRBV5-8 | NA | TGTGCCAGCAGCCCCGGGACAAAGAGAGAGACCCAGTACTTC | CASSPGTKRETQYF
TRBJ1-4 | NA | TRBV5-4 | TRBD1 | TGTGCCAGCAGCTCCCGGTCTGTGGGACAGAAAGGTGAAAAACTGTTTTTT | CASSSRSVGQKGEKLFF
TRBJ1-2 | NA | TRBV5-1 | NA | TGCGCCAGCAGCTTGTCGGGCAGGGTCTACTATGGCTACACCTTC | CASSLSGRVYYGYTF
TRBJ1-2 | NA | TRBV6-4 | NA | TGTGCCAGCCGCAGGGATTTAAGAGATGGCTACACCTTC | CASRRDLRDGYTF
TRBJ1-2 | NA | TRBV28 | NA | TGTGCCAGCAGCCGAAACGGACAGAACTATGGCTACACCTTC | CASSRNGQNYGYTF
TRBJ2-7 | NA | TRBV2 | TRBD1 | TGTGCCAGCAGTGAGGACAGGGCCGCCTACGAGCAGTACTTC | CASSEDRAAYEQYF
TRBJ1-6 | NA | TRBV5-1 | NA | TGCGCCAGCAGCTTGGCCGGGCAGGGTGTATATTCACCCCTCCACTTT | CASSLAGQGVYSPLHF
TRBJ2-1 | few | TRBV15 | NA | TGTGCCACCAGCAGAGAGTACAGTCTTCACAATGAGCAGTTCTTC | CATSREYSLHNEQFF
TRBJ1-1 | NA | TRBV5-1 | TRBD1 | TGCGCCAGCTTACAGGGGCCCGGAAACACTGAAGCTTTCTTT | CASLQGPGNTEAFF
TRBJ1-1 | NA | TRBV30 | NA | TGTGCCTGGAGTGACACATTGGTTCGGACCACCCTGAGCACTGAAGCTTTCTTT | CAWSDTLVRTTLSTEAFF
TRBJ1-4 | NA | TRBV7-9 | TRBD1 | TGTGCCAGCAGCGTTCTAAACTACCGGGACAGGGCAAGGTCGGAACTGTTTTTT | CASSVLNYRDRARSELFF
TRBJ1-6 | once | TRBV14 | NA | TGTGCCAGCAGCCAAGTCTGGCGTAATTCACCCCTCCACTTT | CASSQVWRNSPLHF
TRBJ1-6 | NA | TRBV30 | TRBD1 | TGTGCCTGGAGCCTGGACAGGGTAAATTCACCCCTCCACTTT | CAWSLDRVNSPLHF
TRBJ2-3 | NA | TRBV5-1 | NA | TGCGCCAGCAGCTCCGGGTGGGTAACAGATACGCAGTATTTT | CASSSGWVTDTQYF
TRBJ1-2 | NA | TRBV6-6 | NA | TGTGCCAGCAGTTACATAGGGTCCCGGGGTGGCTACACCTTC | CASSYIGSRGGYTF
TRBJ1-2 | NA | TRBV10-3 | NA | TGTGCCATCAGTGAGGACCGAATCCTCTATGGCTACACCTTC | CAISEDRILYGYTF